These 23 T cell receptor beta chains originate from one sample sequenced in a study of beta chain features in type 1 diabetes listed by TCRdb under 2018. Library prep was done by the immunoSEQ multiplex PCR assay. The High Capacity cDNA Reverse Transcription Kit was used to reverse transcribe all of the isolated RNA, meaning that expressed TCRB transcripts were what got sequenced. TCRdb stores this immuneACCESS table with in-frame sequences only. Part of the clones is absent; in the studies checked, under half of the shortfall reflects unresolved V genes, and no reason is known for the rest. The sample has just over 450,000 clones on record, roughly 31% of them singletons. The biggest ten clones account for roughly 0.066% of the sample. Sequencing input: naive CD4+ T cells from blood. What the cell subset or site label conveys for this sample: true naive CD4+ T cells. The receptors derive from a young man in good health.

This clone appeared once. Within the sample, other DNA sequences also encode this same CDR3. J is TRBJ1-1 and V is TRBV5-1; D remains ambiguous. V lost 0 bases to trimming and J lost 0 bases, with 3 bases between them. There are 13 residues in the CDR3. The germline gives CDR1 SGHRS, CDR2 YFSETQ. The CDR3 here is CASSLEVNTEAFF. CDR3 in DNA: TGCGCCAGCAGCTTGGAAGTGAACACTGAAGCTTTCTTT.

This rearrangement joins TRBV30 to TRBJ1-2, with a possible D match to TRBD1 (6 bases). The CDR3 extends over 13 amino acids. Trimming removed 6 bases at V and 0 bases at J, with 11 bases between. Germline V CDR1 and CDR2: GTSNPN, SVGIG (reference sequence). The CDR3 DNA reads TGTGCCTGCCGGGACATAACTAACTATGGCTACACCTTC. Translation: CACRDITNYGYTF.

This clone was detected a few times. The V call is TRBV7-8, the J call TRBJ2-1, with unresolved D. The CDR3 runs to 15 residues. V was cut by 3 bases and J by 3 bases, with 12 bases left in between. Looked up from germline, CDR1 is SGHVS and CDR2 is FQNEAQ. The CDR3 DNA follows: TGTGCCAGCAGCTTGCGGCAGCTCTTCTACAATGAGCAGTTCTTC. As protein: CASSLRQLFYNEQFF. Full variable domain (remainder filled in from reference TRBV7-8 and TRBJ2-1): GAGVSQSPRYKVAKRGQDVALRCDPISGHVSLFWYQQALGQGPEFLTYFQNEAQLDKSGLPSDRFFAERPEGSVSTLKIQRTQQEDSAVYLCASSLRQLFYNEQFFGPGTRLTVL.

J is TRBJ2-3 and V is TRBV5-1; 10 bases are shared with TRBD2. The germline V gene has CDR1 SGHRS and CDR2 YFSETQ. V shed 4 bases, J shed 4 bases, and the junction held 9 bases outside the gene matches. This CDR3 has 16 residues. CDR3 region: CASSRASGSLSDTQYF. DNA for the CDR3: TGCGCCAGCAGCCGGGCTAGCGGGAGTTTGTCAGATACGCAGTATTTT.

The genes are TRBV29-1 and TRBJ2-5, with unresolved D. Trimming left V 8 bases short and J 3 bases short, with 13 bases between. Germline-derived CDR1 and CDR2 are SQVTM and ANQGSEA. CDR3 length: 12 residues. The CDR3 DNA follows: TGCAGCACAAAGGACGGTAAAGAGACCCAGTACTTC. Encoded protein: CSTKDGKETQYF.

For this clone: Other nucleotide sequences in the sample specify the same CDR3. The V and J genes are TRBV9 and TRBJ2-2; no clear D gene. Trimming removed 0 bases at V and 1 base at J, with 7 bases between. CDR3 length: 15 residues. Germline V gives CDR1 SGDLS, CDR2 YYNGEE. CDR3 amino acids: CASSVGTGNTGELFF. In DNA form, the CDR3 reads TGTGCCAGCAGCGTAGGGACGGGGAACACCGGGGAGCTGTTTTTT.

This clone was seen only a few times. This rearrangement joins TRBV15 to TRBJ1-1; D not resolved. V lost 5 bases and J 4 bases, leaving 14 bases between the germline ends. CDR3 length: 14 residues. Germline-derived CDR1 and CDR2 are LNHNV and YYDKDF (reference sequence). Written as DNA, the CDR3 is TGTGCCACCAGCTTGGACCACCGGGCCACTGAAGCTTTCTTT. Its protein is CATSLDHRATEAFF.

The chain recombines TRBV30 with TRBJ2-7; D is uncertain. V was cut by 0 bases and J by 5 bases, with 14 bases left in between. Germline V gene lookup returns CDR1 GTSNPN and CDR2 SVGIG (reference sequence). The CDR3 runs 14 residues. The CDR3 bases are TGTGCCTGGAGTGTTGGTGGAAAATCGAACGAGCAGTACTTC. Protein sequence: CAWSVGGKSNEQYF. The whole variable domain, filled in from reference TRBV30 and TRBJ2-7, reads SQTIHQWPATLVQPVGSPLSLECTVEGTSNPNLYWYRQAAGRGLQLLFYSVGIGQISSEVPQNLSASRPQDRQFILSSKKLLLSDSGFYLCAWSVGGKSNEQYFGPGTRLTVT.

The rearrangement uses TRBV7-2 and TRBJ1-5; D is unresolved. The germline V gene has CDR1 SGHTA and CDR2 FQGNSA. V lost 2 bases to trimming and J lost 0 bases, with 8 bases between them. This CDR3 is 15 amino acids long. The CDR3 protein is CASSLQISSNQPQHF. The CDR3 coding sequence is TGTGCCAGCAGCTTACAGATCTCTAGCAATCAGCCCCAGCATTTT.

The gene calls are TRBV7-2 and TRBJ2-7; 8 nucleotides line up with TRBD1. The CDR3 is made up of 14 amino acids. V dropped 6 bases and J dropped 1; count of bases not matched to a gene: 5. The germline gives CDR1 SGHTA, CDR2 FQGNSA. The CDR3 loop reads CASRRTGQSYEQYF. CDR3 DNA sequence: TGTGCCAGCAGAAGGACAGGGCAGTCCTACGAGCAGTACTTC.

In nucleotides, the CDR3 is TGTGCCAGCAAAACCCGGGACGCCGGGCCCGGGGAGCTGTTTTTT. Its protein product is CASKTRDAGPGELFF. The chain combines TRBV25-1 with TRBJ2-2, with D possibly called TRBD1 or TRBD2 (5 bases each). CDR3 length: 15 residues. Germline assignment: CDR1 MGHDK and CDR2 SYGVNS. V shed 7 bases and J shed 6 bases, with 18 bases lying between them.

A few counts support this clone. This chain connects TRBV7-2 to TRBJ2-6, with D perhaps TRBD1 (6 bases). Trimming took off 5 bases at V and 2 bases at J, with 10 bases between the two ends. The CDR3 sequence is 15 residues long. Germline V gene sequence: CDR1 SGHTA, CDR2 FQGNSA. CDR3 in DNA: TGTGCCAGCAGCCTACAGGGAGCTGGGGCCAACGTCCTGACTTTC. It codes for CASSLQGAGANVLTF.

Only a few counts were recorded for this clone. The chain uses TRBV7-2 and TRBJ1-1, with D unclear. The V and J ends lost 6 bases and 2 bases respectively, with 13 bases between them. CDR3 length equals 14 residues. Germline V gives CDR1 SGHTA, CDR2 FQGNSA. CDR3 DNA: TGTGCCAGCAGAGACGGCATGATAAACACTGAAGCTTTCTTT. Translating gives CASRDGMINTEAFF.

CDR3 residues: CASSPPGQGYKQPQHF. CDR3 bases: TGTGCCAGCAGTCCTCCGGGACAGGGCTACAAGCAGCCCCAGCATTTT. The chain links TRBV28 to TRBJ1-5, with 9 bases matching TRBD1. Germline V gene sequence: CDR1 MDHEN, CDR2 SYDVKM. The CDR3 consists of 16 residues. The V segment lost 5 bases and the J segment 7 bases; nucleotides outside the gene matches: 12.

The chain recombines TRBV4-2 with TRBJ2-5, with 9 nucleotides matching TRBD1. V lost 3 bases and J lost 3; bases outside the gene matches: 2. Germline V gives CDR1 LGHNA, CDR2 YNFKEQ. This CDR3 contains 14 residues. The CDR3 region is CASSQGDREETQYF. The CDR3 DNA is TGTGCCAGCAGCCAGGGGGACAGGGAAGAGACCCAGTACTTC.

V and J are TRBV7-9 and TRBJ1-2; D uncertain. Between the trimmed V and J ends, which lost 3 bases and 8 bases, there was a span of 16 bases. Per the germline V gene, CDR1 is SEHNR and CDR2 is FQNEAQ (reference sequence). The CDR3 loop spans 14 amino acids. CDR3 residues: CASSLEVPSGGYTF. As DNA, the CDR3 is TGTGCCAGCAGCTTGGAGGTTCCCTCCGGAGGCTACACCTTC.

As regards this clone: Other DNA sequences within the sample encode an identical CDR3. The genes are TRBV25-1 and TRBJ1-2; D remains unclear. V lost 3 bases and J 5 bases, leaving 4 bases between the germline ends. This CDR3 is 11 amino acids long. Germline V gives CDR1 MGHDK, CDR2 SYGVNS. CDR3 sequence reads: CASSDNYGYTF. The DNA for the CDR3 is TGTGCCAGCAGTGATAATTATGGCTACACCTTC.

In DNA, the CDR3 is TGTGCCAGCAGCTTGGGACAGGGAAGCACAGATACGCAGTATTTT. This sequence encodes CASSLGQGSTDTQYF. This chain uses TRBV5-6 with TRBJ2-3, with 7 bases identical to TRBD1. The CDR3 consists of 15 residues. The germline V gene has CDR1 SGHDT and CDR2 YYEEEE. Germline trimming cut 0 bases from V and 0 bases from J; bases unmatched to any gene: 1.

V usage is TRBV30 and J usage is TRBJ2-3; D is perhaps TRBD1 (5 bases). Trimming left V 1 base short and J 8 bases short, with 19 bases between. This CDR3 has 15 residues. CDR1 is GTSNPN and CDR2 is SVGIG in the germline V gene (reference sequence). CDR3 nucleotide sequence: TGTGCCTGGAGTGAAGCTGCCCGATTAAGGGGTACGCAGTATTTT. This encodes CAWSEAARLRGTQYF.

This clone has just a few counts. Other DNA sequences in the sample encode the same CDR3. The CDR3 DNA reads TGTGCCAGCAGCGTAGAAGGGGACACAGATACGCAGTATTTT. Translation gives CASSVEGDTDTQYF. This chain uses TRBV9 with TRBJ2-3, with D possibly TRBD1 on 5 matching bases. The CDR3 length is 14 residues. CDR1 and CDR2 (germline): SGDLS, YYNGEE. Deletions cut 0 bases from V and 2 bases from J, with 7 bases between.

V gene TRBV29-1 combines with J gene TRBJ2-1; 7 nucleotides align to TRBD2. J was trimmed by 7 bases and V by 4 bases; bases with no gene match: 10. From germline, CDR1 is SQVTM and CDR2 ANQGSEA. The CDR3 runs to 14 residues. This CDR3 is CSVGPLAVKNEQFF. CDR3 sequence (DNA): TGCAGCGTTGGCCCGCTAGCGGTTAAAAATGAGCAGTTCTTC.

This chain links TRBV7-9 with TRBJ2-1, with D unclear. V dropped 5 bases and J dropped 5 bases, with 7 bases sitting between them. Germline V gene sequence: CDR1 SEHNR, CDR2 FQNEAQ (reference sequence). The CDR3 has 12 residues. The CDR3 nucleotides read TGTGCCAGCAGCCTGATCCACAATGAGCAGTTCTTC. It encodes CASSLIHNEQFF.

V and J are TRBV7-2 and TRBJ2-7; D unclear. This CDR3 is built from 11 residues. Germline-derived CDR1 and CDR2 are SGHTA and FQGNSA. V was shortened by 3 bases and J by 9 bases, with 9 bases between the two germline ends. The CDR3 spells CASSFGRSQYF. For the CDR3, the DNA is TGTGCCAGCAGCTTTGGGCGGTCGCAGTACTTC.